The clone carrying this TCR beta chain was seen repeatedly, ten times or more. Its antigen remains unknown. The output of every sequencing run exceeded 170 million TCR-beta sequences, derived from 15-18 subjects. TCRdb passed the 5' RACE reads through MiXCR, listing each CDR3 protein once. The profile covers roughly 80,000 distinct CDR3 sequences, with 15% to 20% appearing a single time and approximately 15% taken by the ten largest. This entry comes from a study of neurological immune-mediated disorders. Unsorted libraries were prepared from 2 million PBMCs held at -80 C. Study-wide results and limits: The most TCR clonal expansion was seen in HTLV-1-associated myelopathy, whereas the least was seen in multiple sclerosis, below the level in healthy controls. The absence of shared CDR3 amino acid sequences among expanded clones across subjects suggests private repertoires in all groups.

This CDR3 contains 15 residues. V shed 3 bases and J shed 5 bases, with 17 bases lying between them. Per the germline V gene, CDR1 is SGHKS and CDR2 is YYEKEE (reference sequence). This clonotype originated in a woman in her forties in good health. The specimen was PBMCs. The V call is TRBV5-5, the J call TRBJ1-1, with no clear D. The CDR3 sequence is CASSSSVGWRTEAFF. In DNA form, the CDR3 reads TGTGCCAGCAGCTCGTCCGTAGGGTGGAGAACTGAAGCTTTCTTT.